The clone carrying this T cell receptor beta chain has just a few counts. CD25-based Treg depletion was applied to purified naive CD4+ T cells. The CDR3 runs 12 residues. Trimming took 0 bases from V and 5 from J, leaving 4 bases between them. Germline V gene sequence: CDR1 LNHNV, CDR2 YYDKDF (reference sequence). Semi-nested PCR with Nested Universal Primer A followed constant-region reverse priming of full-length variable regions. From the 5' RACE reads, TCRdb called clonotypes with MiXCR, one entry per CDR3 protein. Of over 6,500 distinct CDR3 sequences in the sample, about 50% were seen once. The rearrangement joins TRBV15 to TRBJ2-5; D gene uncertain. The receptor's source is a female donor with breast cancer. Specimen: naive CD4+ T cells sorted from a lymph node. Noted subset: naive CD4+ T cells, CD4+CD45RA+CD25-. CDR3 protein: CATSRDVETQYF. The CDR3 DNA sequence: TGTGCCACCAGCAGAGACGTTGAGACCCAGTACTTC. Filled out from reference TRBV15 and TRBJ2-5, the complete variable domain reads DAMVIQNPRYQVTQFGKPVTLSCSQTLNHNVMYWYQQKSSQAPKLLFHYYDKDFNNEADTPDNFQSRRPNTSFCFLDIRSPGLGDTAMYLCATSRDVETQYFGPGTRLLVL.